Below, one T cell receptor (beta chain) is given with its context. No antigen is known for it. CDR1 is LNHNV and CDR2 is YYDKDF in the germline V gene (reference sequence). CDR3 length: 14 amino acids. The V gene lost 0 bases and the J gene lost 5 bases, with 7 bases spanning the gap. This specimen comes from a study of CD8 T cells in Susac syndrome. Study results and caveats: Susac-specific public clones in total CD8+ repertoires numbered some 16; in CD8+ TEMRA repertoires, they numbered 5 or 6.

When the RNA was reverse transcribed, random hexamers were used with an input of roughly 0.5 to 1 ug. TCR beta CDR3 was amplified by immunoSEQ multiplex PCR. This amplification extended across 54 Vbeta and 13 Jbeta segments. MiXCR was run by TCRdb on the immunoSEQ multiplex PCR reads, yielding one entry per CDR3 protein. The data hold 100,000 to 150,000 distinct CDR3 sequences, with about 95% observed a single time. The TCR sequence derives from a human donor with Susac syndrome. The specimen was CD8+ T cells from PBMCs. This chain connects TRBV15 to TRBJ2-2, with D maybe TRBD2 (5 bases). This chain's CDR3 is CATSRDRETGELFF. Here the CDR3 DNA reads TGTGCCACCAGCAGAGATCGGGAAACCGGGGAGCTGTTTTTT.